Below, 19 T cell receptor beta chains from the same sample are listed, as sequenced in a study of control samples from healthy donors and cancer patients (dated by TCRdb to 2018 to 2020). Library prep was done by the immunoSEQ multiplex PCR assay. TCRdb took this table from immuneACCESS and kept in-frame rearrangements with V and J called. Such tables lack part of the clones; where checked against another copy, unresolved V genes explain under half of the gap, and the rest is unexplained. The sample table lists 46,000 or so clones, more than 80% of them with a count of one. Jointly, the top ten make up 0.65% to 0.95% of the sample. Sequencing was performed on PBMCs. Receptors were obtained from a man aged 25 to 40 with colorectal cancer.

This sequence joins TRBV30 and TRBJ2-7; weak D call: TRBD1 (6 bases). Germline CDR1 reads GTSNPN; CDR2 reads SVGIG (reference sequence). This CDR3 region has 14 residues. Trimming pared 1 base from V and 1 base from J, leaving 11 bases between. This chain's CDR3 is CAWSDRVISYEQYF. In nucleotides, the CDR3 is TGTGCCTGGAGTGACAGGGTGATTTCCTACGAGCAGTACTTC.

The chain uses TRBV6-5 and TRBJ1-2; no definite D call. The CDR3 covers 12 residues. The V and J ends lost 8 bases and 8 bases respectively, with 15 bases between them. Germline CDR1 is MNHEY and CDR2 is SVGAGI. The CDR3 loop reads CASYTVAQGYTF. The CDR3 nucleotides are TGTGCCAGCTATACTGTTGCGCAGGGCTACACCTTC.

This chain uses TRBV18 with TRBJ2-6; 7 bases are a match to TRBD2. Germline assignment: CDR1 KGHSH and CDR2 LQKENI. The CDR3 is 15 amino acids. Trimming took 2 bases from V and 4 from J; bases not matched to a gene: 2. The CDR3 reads CASSPSGEGANVLTF. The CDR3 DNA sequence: TGTGCCAGCTCACCAAGCGGGGAAGGGGCCAACGTCCTGACTTTC.

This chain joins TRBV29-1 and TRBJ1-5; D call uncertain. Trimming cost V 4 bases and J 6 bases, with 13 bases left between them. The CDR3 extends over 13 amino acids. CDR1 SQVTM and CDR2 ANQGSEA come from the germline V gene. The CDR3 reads CSVVTGDGQPQHF. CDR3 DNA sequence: TGCAGCGTTGTAACTGGGGATGGTCAGCCCCAGCATTTT.

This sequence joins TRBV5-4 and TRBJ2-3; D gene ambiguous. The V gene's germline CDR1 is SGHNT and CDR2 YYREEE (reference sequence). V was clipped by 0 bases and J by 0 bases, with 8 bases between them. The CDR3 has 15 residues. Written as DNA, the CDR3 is TGTGCCAGCAGCTTGGACAAATCTAGCACAGATACGCAGTATTTT. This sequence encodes CASSLDKSSTDTQYF. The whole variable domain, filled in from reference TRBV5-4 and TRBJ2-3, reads ETGVTQSPTHLIKTRGQQVTLRCSSQSGHNTVSWYQQALGQGPQFIFQYYREEENGRGNFPPRFSGLQFPNYSSELNVNALELDDSALYLCASSLDKSSTDTQYFGPGTRLTVL.

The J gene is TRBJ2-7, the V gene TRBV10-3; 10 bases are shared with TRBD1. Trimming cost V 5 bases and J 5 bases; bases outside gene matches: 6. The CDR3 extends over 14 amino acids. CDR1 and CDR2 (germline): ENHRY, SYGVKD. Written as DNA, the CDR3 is TGTGCCATCAGTACAGGGACAGGGGCCGACGAGCAGTACTTC. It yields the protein CAISTGTGADEQYF.

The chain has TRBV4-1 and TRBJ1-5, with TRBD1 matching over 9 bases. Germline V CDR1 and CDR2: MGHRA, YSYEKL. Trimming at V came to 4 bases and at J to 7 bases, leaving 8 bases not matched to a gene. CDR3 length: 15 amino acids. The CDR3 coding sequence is TGCGCCAGCAGCCGGGAACAGGGGGCAAGGCAGCCCCAGCATTTT. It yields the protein CASSREQGARQPQHF.

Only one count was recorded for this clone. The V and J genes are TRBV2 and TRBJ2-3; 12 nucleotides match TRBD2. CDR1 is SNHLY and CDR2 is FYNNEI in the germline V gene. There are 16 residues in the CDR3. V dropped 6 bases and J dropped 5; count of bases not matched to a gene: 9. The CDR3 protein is CASRLLAGGAKDTQYF. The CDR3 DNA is TGTGCCAGCAGACTACTAGCGGGGGGTGCAAAAGATACGCAGTATTTT.

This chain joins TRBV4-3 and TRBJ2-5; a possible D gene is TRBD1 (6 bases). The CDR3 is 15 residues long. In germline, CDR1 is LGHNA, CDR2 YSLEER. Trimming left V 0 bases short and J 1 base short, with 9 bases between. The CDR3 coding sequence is TGCGCCAGCAGCCAAGATCAGGGGACCCAAGAGACCCAGTACTTC. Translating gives CASSQDQGTQETQYF.

The CDR3: CASSIRRGAYSNTGELFF. The CDR3 DNA reads TGTGCCAGTAGTATCAGACGAGGAGCCTACTCGAACACCGGGGAGCTGTTTTTT. The rearrangement links TRBV19 to TRBJ2-2; D gene unclear. Trimming cost V 3 bases and J 0 bases, with 17 bases left between them. There are 18 residues in the CDR3. Per the germline V gene, CDR1 is LNHDA and CDR2 is SQIVND (reference sequence).

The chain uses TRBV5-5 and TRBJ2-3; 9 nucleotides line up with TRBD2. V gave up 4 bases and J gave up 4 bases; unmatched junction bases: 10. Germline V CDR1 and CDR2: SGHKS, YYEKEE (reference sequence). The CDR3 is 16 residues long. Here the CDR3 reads CASSTGTSYRPDTQYF. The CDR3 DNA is TGTGCCAGCAGCACCGGGACTAGCTACCGCCCAGATACGCAGTATTTT.

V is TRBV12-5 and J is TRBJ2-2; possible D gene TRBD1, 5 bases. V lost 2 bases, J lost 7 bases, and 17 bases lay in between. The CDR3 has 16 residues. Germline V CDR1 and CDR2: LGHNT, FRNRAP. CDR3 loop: CASGLSDCRQCGELFF. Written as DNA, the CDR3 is TGTGCTAGTGGTTTGTCGGATTGTAGACAGTGCGGGGAGCTGTTTTTT.

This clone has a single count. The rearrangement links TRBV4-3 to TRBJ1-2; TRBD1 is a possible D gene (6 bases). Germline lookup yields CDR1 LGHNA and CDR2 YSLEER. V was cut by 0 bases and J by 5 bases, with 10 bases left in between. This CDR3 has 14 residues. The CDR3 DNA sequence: TGCGCCAGCAGCCAAGACACAGGGCTTTATGGCTACACCTTC. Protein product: CASSQDTGLYGYTF.

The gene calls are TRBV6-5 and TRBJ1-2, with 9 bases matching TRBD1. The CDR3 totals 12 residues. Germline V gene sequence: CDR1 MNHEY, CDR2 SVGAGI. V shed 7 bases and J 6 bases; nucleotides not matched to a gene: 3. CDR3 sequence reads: CASTRTGDGYTF. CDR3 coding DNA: TGTGCCAGCACTAGGACAGGGGATGGCTACACCTTC.

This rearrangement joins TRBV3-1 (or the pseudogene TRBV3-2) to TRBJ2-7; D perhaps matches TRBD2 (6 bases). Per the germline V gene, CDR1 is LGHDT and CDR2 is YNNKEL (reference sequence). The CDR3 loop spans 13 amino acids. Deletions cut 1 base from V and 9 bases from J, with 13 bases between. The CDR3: CASSQGGGVGQYF. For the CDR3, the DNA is TGTGCCAGCAGCCAAGGGGGAGGCGTCGGGCAGTACTTC.

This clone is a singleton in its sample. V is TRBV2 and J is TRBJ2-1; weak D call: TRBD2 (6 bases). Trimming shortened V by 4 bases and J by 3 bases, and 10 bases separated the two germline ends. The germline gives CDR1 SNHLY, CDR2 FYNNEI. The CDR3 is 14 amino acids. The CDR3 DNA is TGTGCCAGCAGTGTTATGCGGGACTACAATGAGCAGTTCTTC. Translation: CASSVMRDYNEQFF.

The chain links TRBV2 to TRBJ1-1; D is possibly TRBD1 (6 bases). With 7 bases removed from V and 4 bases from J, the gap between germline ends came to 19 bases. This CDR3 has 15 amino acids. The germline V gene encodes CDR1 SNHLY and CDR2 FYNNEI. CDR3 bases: TGTGCCAGCAACACTCAGGGGCGGTTGAGCACTGAAGCTTTCTTT. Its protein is CASNTQGRLSTEAFF.

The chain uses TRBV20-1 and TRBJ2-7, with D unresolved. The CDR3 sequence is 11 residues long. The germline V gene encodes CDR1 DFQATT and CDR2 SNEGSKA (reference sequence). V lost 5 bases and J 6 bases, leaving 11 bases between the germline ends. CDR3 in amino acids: CSARLSGEQYF. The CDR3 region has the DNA TGCAGTGCTCGACTGTCGGGCGAGCAGTACTTC.

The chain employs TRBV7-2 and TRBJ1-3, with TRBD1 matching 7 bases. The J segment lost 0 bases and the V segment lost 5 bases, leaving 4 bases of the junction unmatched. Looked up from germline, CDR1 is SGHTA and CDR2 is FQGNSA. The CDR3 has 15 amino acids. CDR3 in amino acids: CASSPGGASGNTIYF. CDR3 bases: TGTGCCAGCAGCCCAGGGGGGGCCTCTGGAAACACCATATATTTT.